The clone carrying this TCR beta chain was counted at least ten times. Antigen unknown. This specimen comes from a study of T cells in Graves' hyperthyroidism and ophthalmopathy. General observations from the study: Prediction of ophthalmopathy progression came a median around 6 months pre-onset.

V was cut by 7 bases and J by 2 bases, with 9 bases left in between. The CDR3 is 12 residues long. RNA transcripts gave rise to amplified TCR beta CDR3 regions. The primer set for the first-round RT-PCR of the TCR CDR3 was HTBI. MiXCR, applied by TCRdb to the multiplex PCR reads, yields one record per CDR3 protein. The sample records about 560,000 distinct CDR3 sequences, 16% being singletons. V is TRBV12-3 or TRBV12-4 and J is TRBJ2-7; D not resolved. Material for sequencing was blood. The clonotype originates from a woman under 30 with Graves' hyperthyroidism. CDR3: CASTYGAYEQYF. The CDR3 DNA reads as TGTGCCAGCACCTACGGCGCCTACGAGCAGTACTTC.